The sequence of this TCR beta chain was determined in a study of OX40 agonist ivuxolimab in advanced cancers. Study-wide points: Undetermined was the antigen specificity of the expanded peripheral T cells. On average, CD8+ T cells showed a greater number of expanded clones than CD4+.

Concerning this clone: Its target is unknown.

The CDR3 extends over 17 amino acids. Losses at the gene ends were 5 bases for V and 2 bases for J; bases not matched to a gene: 8. Germline values: CDR1 SGHDN, CDR2 FVKESK. This table comes from immunoSEQ multiplex PCR, and its TCRdb copy is limited to in-frame clones, with some not included. The sample lists tens of thousands of clones, over 75% seen once, with 2.5% to 3.5% in the top ten. The gene calls are TRBV14 and TRBJ2-6; 8 bases match TRBD1. This TCR was sampled from an adult with an advanced solid tumor such as melanoma, head and neck, liver or kidney cancer. This sample comprised CD4+ or CD8+ T cells sorted from blood, obtained in a trial of the OX40 agonist ivuxolimab. CDR3 nucleotides: TGTGCCAGCAGCACTCGACAGGGGACGGCTGGGGCCAACGTCCTGACTTTC. Its translation: CASSTRQGTAGANVLTF. The full variable domain, rest sourced from reference TRBV14 and TRBJ2-6, is EAGVTQFPSHSVIEKGQTVTLRCDPISGHDNLYWYRRVMGKEIKFLLHFVKESKQDESGMPNNRFLAERTGGTYSTLKVQPAELEDSGVYFCASSTRQGTAGANVLTFGAGSRLTVL.